What follows are 28 T cell receptor beta chains derived from one specimen sequenced in a study of blood T cell repertoires in COVID-19. Assay: immunoSEQ multiplex PCR; the TCRdb copy retains only in-frame clones and omits some. Of approximately 150,000 clones in the sample, about nine tenths were seen once. The sample was peripheral blood. The origin of the receptors is an older woman who had recovered from COVID-19.

This chain links TRBV10-3 with TRBJ2-7, with D tentatively TRBD1 (6 bases). Looked up from germline, CDR1 is ENHRY and CDR2 is SYGVKD. CDR3 length: 13 residues. Trimming stripped 0 bases from V and 12 bases from J, with 15 bases between. CDR3: CAISESQGVQLYF. The CDR3 coding sequence is TGTGCCATCAGTGAGTCACAGGGCGTCCAGCTGTACTTC.

This chain joins TRBV5-1 and TRBJ2-1; 7 nucleotides align to TRBD1. The CDR3 spans 15 residues. CDR1 is SGHRS and CDR2 is YFSETQ in the germline V gene. The trim removed 7 bases at V and 10 bases at J, leaving 17 bases unmatched. This CDR3 reads CASGSGQIFPYEQFF. The DNA for the CDR3 is TGCGCCAGCGGGTCGGGACAGATCTTTCCATACGAGCAGTTCTTC. The variable domain in full, with the rest retrieved from reference TRBV5-1 and TRBJ2-1, is KAGVTQTPRYLIKTRGQQVTLSCSPISGHRSVSWYQQTPGQGLQFLFEYFSETQRNKGNFPGRFSGRQFSNSRSEMNVSTLELGDSALYLCASGSGQIFPYEQFFGPGTRLTVL.

V gene TRBV19 combines with J gene TRBJ1-5; 9 nucleotides match TRBD1. Germline V gives CDR1 LNHDA, CDR2 SQIVND (reference sequence). This CDR3 comprises 18 residues. With V trimmed by 6 bases and J by 0 bases, 12 bases remained unmatched. CDR3 bases: TGTGCCAGTAGCCAACCGGGACAGGGAGGCCCTAGCAATCAGCCCCAGCATTTT. It is translated as CASSQPGQGGPSNQPQHF.

The sample holds one count of this clone. This rearrangement joins TRBV6-6 to TRBJ1-4; D may be TRBD1 (6 bases). The CDR3 covers 16 residues. The V gene lost 6 bases and the J gene lost 3 bases, with 17 bases spanning the gap. Germline V gene lookup returns CDR1 MNHNY and CDR2 SVGAGI (reference sequence). CDR3 nucleotide sequence: TGTGCCAGCAGACCCGTCGGGGGGGCGGCTAATGAAAAACTGTTTTTT. Its translation is CASRPVGGAANEKLFF.

This clone occurred a few times. The chain carries TRBV6-1 and TRBJ1-5; 9 positions agree with TRBD1. The junction had 16 bases not matched to a gene; V was cut back by 3 bases and J by 4 bases. Germline V gene lookup returns CDR1 MNHNS and CDR2 SASEGT. The CDR3 totals 19 residues. The CDR3 loop is CASSDRDRDSPSLNQPQHF. CDR3 bases: TGTGCCAGCAGTGACCGGGACAGGGACTCACCTTCCCTTAATCAGCCCCAGCATTTT.

The rearrangement links TRBV9 to TRBJ2-1; D not resolved. Per the germline V gene, CDR1 is SGDLS and CDR2 is YYNGEE. Trimming took off 1 base at V and 11 bases at J, with 13 bases between the two ends. This CDR3 is built from 13 residues. The CDR3 nucleotides are TGTGCCAGCAGCGTAAGTAGTGAAACCCAGCAGTTCTTC. Translation gives CASSVSSETQQFF.

This clone was seen only once. The V gene is TRBV30, the J gene TRBJ1-3, with no clear D. The ends were cut back, 5 bases at V and 0 bases at J, with 8 bases in the middle. Germline loops: CDR1 GTSNPN, CDR2 SVGIG (reference sequence). The CDR3 runs 13 residues. CDR3 in amino acids: CAWGGSSGNTIYF. CDR3 nucleotides: TGTGCCTGGGGAGGCAGCTCTGGAAACACCATATATTTT.

CDR3 amino acids: CAKRTEAFF. The CDR3 nucleotides are TGTGCCAAGCGCACTGAAGCTTTCTTT. This chain connects TRBV11-2 to TRBJ1-1, with D uncertain. The ends were cut back, 10 bases at V and 4 bases at J, with 4 bases in the middle. The CDR3 consists of 9 residues. Germline values: CDR1 SGHAT, CDR2 FQNNGV.

The gene calls are TRBV14 and TRBJ1-1; D is unresolved. The CDR3 contains 17 residues. Germline V gene data show CDR1 as SGHDN and CDR2 as FVKESK. With 2 bases removed from V and 2 bases from J, the gap between germline ends came to 18 bases. CDR3 DNA sequence: TGTGCCAGCAGCCAACCGCCCACTTTCGTCCGTAACACTGAAGCTTTCTTT. It yields the protein CASSQPPTFVRNTEAFF.

V usage is TRBV9 and J usage is TRBJ2-5, with 11 bases aligning to TRBD2. The CDR3 is 16 residues long. Germline lookup yields CDR1 SGDLS and CDR2 YYNGEE. With V trimmed by 0 bases and J by 5 bases, 6 bases remained unmatched. CDR3 amino acids: CASSVAPSGGWETQYF. DNA for the CDR3: TGTGCCAGCAGCGTAGCCCCTAGCGGGGGGTGGGAGACCCAGTACTTC.

CDR3 coding DNA: TGCAGCGCTGGGACAGGGGGACCCTACGAGCAGTACTTC. Its translation: CSAGTGGPYEQYF. This chain uses TRBV29-1 with TRBJ2-7, with 11 bases identical to TRBD1. J was trimmed by 2 bases and V by 7 bases; bases with no gene match: 4. Germline CDR1 and CDR2: SQVTM and ANQGSEA. The CDR3 has 13 amino acids.

The J gene is TRBJ1-3, the V gene TRBV19; D is unclear. This CDR3 is 14 amino acids long. Germline CDR1 LNHDA, CDR2 SQIVND (reference sequence). The germline V and J ends were trimmed by 6 bases and 9 bases, with 18 bases remaining between them. DNA for the CDR3: TGTGCCAGTAGCCGAGACCACTCGGGAGGCACCATATATTTT. Amino acid sequence: CASSRDHSGGTIYF.

This clone has just one count. The CDR3 reads CASSITSGAPSDTQYF. The CDR3 DNA follows: TGTGCCAGCAGCATCACTAGCGGGGCACCCTCTGATACGCAGTATTTT. This chain uses TRBV9 with TRBJ2-3, with 10 bases matching TRBD2. This CDR3 is 16 amino acids long. Germline CDR1 and CDR2: SGDLS and YYNGEE. The V and J ends lost 4 bases and 6 bases, in that order; junction bases with no gene match: 11.

This chain connects TRBV6-6 to TRBJ2-2; 9 bases line up with TRBD2. After removal of 5 bases from V and 3 bases from J, the junction contained 31 bases not matched to a gene. This CDR3 comprises 24 residues. Germline CDR1 reads MNHNY; CDR2 reads SVGAGI (reference sequence). CDR3 coding DNA: TGTGCCAGCAGTCACCTTGCCCTAGGGTGGCGGGGGGGTCCCCCCTCGAAGGACACCGGGGAGCTGTTTTTT. This codes for CASSHLALGWRGGPPSKDTGELFF.

This clone was seen only a few times. The rearrangement links TRBV30 to TRBJ1-1; TRBD1 might be the D (6 bases). CDR3 size: 12 residues. CDR1 GTSNPN and CDR2 SVGIG come from the germline V gene (reference sequence). The ends were cut back, 6 bases at V and 5 bases at J, with 13 bases in the middle. The CDR3 DNA is TGTGCCTGTACAGGGTTTGGGACTGAAGCTTTCTTT. Translating gives CACTGFGTEAFF.

This clone was seen only a few times. V is TRBV2 and J is TRBJ1-2, with 10 positions matching TRBD1. In germline, CDR1 is SNHLY, CDR2 FYNNEI. Trimming at V came to 4 bases and at J to 7 bases, leaving 3 bases not matched to a gene. The CDR3 contains 13 residues. The CDR3 nucleotides read TGTGCCAGCAGTGGACAGGGGGCGCTTGGCTACACCTTC. Protein product: CASSGQGALGYTF.

This chain links TRBV11-2 with TRBJ2-7; the D gene is possibly TRBD1 (6 bases). Germline CDR1 SGHAT, CDR2 FQNNGV. The V and J ends lost 2 bases and 3 bases respectively, with 14 bases between them. This CDR3 contains 15 residues. CDR3 residues: CASSLIWWTDYEQYF. The CDR3 nucleotides are TGTGCCAGCAGCTTAATATGGTGGACAGACTACGAGCAGTACTTC.

The chain carries TRBV9 and TRBJ1-1; no clear D. The CDR3 has 17 amino acids. V was shortened by 0 bases and J by 0 bases, with 15 bases between the two germline ends. The germline V gene encodes CDR1 SGDLS and CDR2 YYNGEE. CDR3 sequence: CASSVGFSQPMNTEAFF. The CDR3, as DNA: TGTGCCAGCAGCGTAGGTTTTTCACAGCCCATGAACACTGAAGCTTTCTTT.

The chain uses TRBV4-3 and TRBJ2-1; a weak D match, TRBD1 (6 bases). The CDR3 sequence is 14 residues long. The V end was cut by 0 bases, the J end by 13 bases, with 16 bases between. In germline, CDR1 is LGHNA, CDR2 YSLEER. DNA of the CDR3: TGCGCCAGCAGCCAAGATCTAGGACAGCGACTTCAGTTCTTC. Translated: CASSQDLGQRLQFF.

V gene TRBV25-1 combines with J gene TRBJ1-2; a weak D match, TRBD1 (6 bases). The CDR3 runs 12 residues. The germline V gene has CDR1 MGHDK and CDR2 SYGVNS. Deletions cut 7 bases from V and 2 bases from J, with 8 bases between. This CDR3 is CASTGENYGYTF. Here the CDR3 DNA reads TGTGCCAGCACAGGGGAAAACTATGGCTACACCTTC.

This clone was seen only once. V usage is TRBV28 and J usage is TRBJ1-3; D is ambiguous. Trimming pared 3 bases from V and 0 bases from J, leaving 6 bases between. Germline V gives CDR1 MDHEN, CDR2 SYDVKM. CDR3 length equals 14 residues. The CDR3 sequence is CASSFLISGNTIYF. CDR3 bases: TGTGCCAGCAGTTTTTTAATCTCTGGAAACACCATATATTTT. The full variable domain, with the rest looked up from reference TRBV28 and TRBJ1-3, is DVKVTQSSRYLVKRTGEKVFLECVQDMDHENMFWYRQDPGLGLRLIYFSYDVKMKEKGDIPEGYSVSREKKERFSLILESASTNQTSMYLCASSFLISGNTIYFGEGSWLTVV.

The genes are TRBV11-2 and TRBJ1-2; 7 bases fit TRBD1. The CDR3 length is 16 residues. The J segment lost 2 bases and the V segment lost 5 bases, leaving 11 bases of the junction unmatched. Germline-derived CDR1 and CDR2 are SGHAT and FQNNGV. The chain's CDR3 is CASSLGALTGNYGYTF. CDR3 bases: TGTGCCAGCAGCCTAGGTGCTCTGACAGGGAACTATGGCTACACCTTC.

The chain combines TRBV19 with TRBJ1-5, with D maybe TRBD1 (6 bases). Trimming removed 10 bases from V and 0 bases from J, with 10 bases in between. Germline V gene data show CDR1 as LNHDA and CDR2 as SQIVND (reference sequence). The CDR3 runs 13 residues. CDR3 residues: CATTGNSNQPQHF. The DNA for the CDR3 is TGTGCCACGACAGGAAATAGCAATCAGCCCCAGCATTTT.

This clone occurred once. The rearrangement joins TRBV19 to TRBJ2-7; 11 bases are shared with TRBD1. Germline lookup yields CDR1 LNHDA and CDR2 SQIVND (reference sequence). Trimming removed 1 base from V and 5 bases from J; junction bases left unmatched: 7. This CDR3 region has 16 residues. The CDR3 here is CASSIVSGQGANEQYF. As DNA, the CDR3 is TGTGCCAGTAGTATAGTATCAGGACAGGGGGCGAACGAGCAGTACTTC.

This chain links TRBV18 with TRBJ1-3; D call uncertain. The length of the CDR3 is 15 residues. The V gene's germline CDR1 is KGHSH and CDR2 LQKENI. Trimming cost V 3 bases and J 0 bases, with 9 bases left between them. CDR3 loop: CASSPRGSSGNTIYF. The DNA for the CDR3 is TGTGCCAGCTCACCCCGGGGTTCCTCTGGAAACACCATATATTTT.

This chain joins TRBV9 and TRBJ2-3; 7 bases align to TRBD1. CDR3 size: 13 residues. Per the germline V gene, CDR1 is SGDLS and CDR2 is YYNGEE. The trim removed 3 bases at V and 4 bases at J, leaving 2 bases unmatched. The CDR3 reads CASSGGQSDTQYF. CDR3 in DNA: TGTGCCAGCAGCGGGGGACAGTCAGATACGCAGTATTTT.

V and J are TRBV19 and TRBJ1-2; 9 bases align to TRBD1. The V gene end was trimmed by 7 bases and the J gene end by 4 bases; junction bases not matched to a gene: 13. The CDR3 loop spans 16 amino acids. The V gene's germline CDR1 is LNHDA and CDR2 SQIVND (reference sequence). The CDR3 here is CASTVSPKDRGYGYTF. CDR3 in DNA: TGTGCCAGTACCGTTAGTCCGAAGGACAGGGGCTATGGCTACACCTTC.

This rearrangement joins TRBV5-8 to TRBJ2-2, with 9 bases lining up with TRBD2. V lost 6 bases to trimming and J lost 5 bases; unmatched junction nucleotides: 8. The germline CDR1 and CDR2 sequences are SGHTS and YDEGEE. The CDR3 length is 15 residues. The CDR3: CASTLGLAGTGELFF. DNA of the CDR3: TGTGCCAGCACCCTGGGGCTAGCGGGGACCGGGGAGCTGTTTTTT.